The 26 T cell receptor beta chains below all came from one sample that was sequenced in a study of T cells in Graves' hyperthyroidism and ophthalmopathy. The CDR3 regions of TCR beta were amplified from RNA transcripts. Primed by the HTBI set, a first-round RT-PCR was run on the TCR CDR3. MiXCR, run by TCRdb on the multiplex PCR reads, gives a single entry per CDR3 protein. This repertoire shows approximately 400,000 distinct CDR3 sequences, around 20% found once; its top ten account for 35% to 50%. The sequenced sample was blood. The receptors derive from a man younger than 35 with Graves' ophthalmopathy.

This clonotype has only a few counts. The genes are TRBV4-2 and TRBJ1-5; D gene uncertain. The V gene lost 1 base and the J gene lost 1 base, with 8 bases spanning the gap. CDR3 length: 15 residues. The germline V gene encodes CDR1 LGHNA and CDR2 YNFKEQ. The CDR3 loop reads CASSQVMTSNQPQHF. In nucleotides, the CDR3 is TGTGCCAGCAGCCAAGTTATGACCAGCAATCAGCCCCAGCATTTT.

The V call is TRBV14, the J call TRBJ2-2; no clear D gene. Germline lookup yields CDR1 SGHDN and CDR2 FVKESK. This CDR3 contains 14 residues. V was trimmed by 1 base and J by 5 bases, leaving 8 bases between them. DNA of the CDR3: TGTGCCAGCAGCCAAGCAACTTCGACCGGGGAGCTGTTTTTT. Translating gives CASSQATSTGELFF. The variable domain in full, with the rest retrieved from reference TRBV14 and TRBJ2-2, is EAGVTQFPSHSVIEKGQTVTLRCDPISGHDNLYWYRRVMGKEIKFLLHFVKESKQDESGMPNNRFLAERTGGTYSTLKVQPAELEDSGVYFCASSQATSTGELFFGEGSRLTVL.

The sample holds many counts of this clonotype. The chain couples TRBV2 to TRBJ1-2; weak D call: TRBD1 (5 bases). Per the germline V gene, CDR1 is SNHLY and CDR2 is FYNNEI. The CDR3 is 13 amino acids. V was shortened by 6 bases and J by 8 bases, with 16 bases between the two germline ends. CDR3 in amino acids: CASSRDRYGGYTF. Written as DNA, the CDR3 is TGTGCCAGCAGCCGGGACCGATACGGGGGCTACACCTTC.

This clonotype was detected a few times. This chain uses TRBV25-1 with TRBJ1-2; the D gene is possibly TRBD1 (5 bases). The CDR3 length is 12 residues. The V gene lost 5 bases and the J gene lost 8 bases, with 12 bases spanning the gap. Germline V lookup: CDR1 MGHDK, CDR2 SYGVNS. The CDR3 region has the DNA TGTGCCAGCAGTTTCGACAGCCACGGCTACACCTTC. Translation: CASSFDSHGYTF.

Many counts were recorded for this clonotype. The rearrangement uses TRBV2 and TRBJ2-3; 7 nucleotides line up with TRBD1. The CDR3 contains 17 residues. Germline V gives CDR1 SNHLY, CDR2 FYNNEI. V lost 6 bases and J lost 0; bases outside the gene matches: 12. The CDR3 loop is CASSLTYTGASTDTQYF. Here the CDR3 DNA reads TGTGCCAGCAGCCTCACCTACACAGGGGCGAGCACAGATACGCAGTATTTT. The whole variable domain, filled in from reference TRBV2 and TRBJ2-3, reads EPEVTQTPSHQVTQMGQEVILRCVPISNHLYFYWYRQILGQKVEFLVSFYNNEISEKSEIFDDQFSVERPDGSNFTLKIRSTKLEDSAMYFCASSLTYTGASTDTQYFGPGTRLTVL.

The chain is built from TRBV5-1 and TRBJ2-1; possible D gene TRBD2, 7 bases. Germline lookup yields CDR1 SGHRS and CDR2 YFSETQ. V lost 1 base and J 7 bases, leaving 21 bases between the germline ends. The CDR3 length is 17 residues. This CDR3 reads CASSLYRGANRGNEQFF. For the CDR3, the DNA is TGCGCCAGCAGCTTGTATCGGGGGGCAAATCGGGGAAATGAGCAGTTCTTC.

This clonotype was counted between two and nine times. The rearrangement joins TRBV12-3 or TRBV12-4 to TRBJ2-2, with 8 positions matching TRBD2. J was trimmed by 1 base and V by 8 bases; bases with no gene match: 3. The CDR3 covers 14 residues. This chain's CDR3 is CASDGGGNTGELFF. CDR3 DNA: TGTGCCAGCGACGGGGGGGGGAACACCGGGGAGCTGTTTTTT.

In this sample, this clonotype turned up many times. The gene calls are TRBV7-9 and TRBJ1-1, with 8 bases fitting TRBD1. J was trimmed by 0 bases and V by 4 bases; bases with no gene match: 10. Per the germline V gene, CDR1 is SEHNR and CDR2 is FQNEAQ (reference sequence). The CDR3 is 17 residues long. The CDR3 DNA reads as TGTGCCAGCAGCTCGCCCCCGGGACAGGCCATGAACACTGAAGCTTTCTTT. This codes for CASSSPPGQAMNTEAFF.

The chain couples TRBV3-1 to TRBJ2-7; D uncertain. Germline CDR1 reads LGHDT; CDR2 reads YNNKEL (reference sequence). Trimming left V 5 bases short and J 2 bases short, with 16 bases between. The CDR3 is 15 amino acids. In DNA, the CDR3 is TGTGCCAGCAGCGAAAGGTCGGGTTTCACCTACGAGCAGTACTTC. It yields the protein CASSERSGFTYEQYF.

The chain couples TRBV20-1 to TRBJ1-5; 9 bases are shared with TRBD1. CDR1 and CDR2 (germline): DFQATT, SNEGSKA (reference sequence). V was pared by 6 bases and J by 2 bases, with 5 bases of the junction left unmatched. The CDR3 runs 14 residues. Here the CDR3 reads CSAWDREGNQPQHF. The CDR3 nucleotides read TGCAGTGCCTGGGACAGGGAGGGCAATCAGCCCCAGCATTTT.

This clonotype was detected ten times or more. CDR3 protein: CASSLKRGRNTEAFF. The CDR3 DNA sequence: TGTGCCAGCAGTTTGAAGCGGGGGAGGAACACTGAAGCTTTCTTT. This sequence joins TRBV12-3 or TRBV12-4 and TRBJ1-1; the D gene is possibly TRBD1 (5 bases). There are 15 residues in the CDR3. The V end was cut by 3 bases, the J end by 1 base, with 12 bases between.

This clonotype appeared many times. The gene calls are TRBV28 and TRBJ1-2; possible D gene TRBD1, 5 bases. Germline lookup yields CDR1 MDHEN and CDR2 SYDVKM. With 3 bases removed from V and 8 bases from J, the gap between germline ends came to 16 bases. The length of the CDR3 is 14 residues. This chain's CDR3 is CASSFGDEKIGYTF. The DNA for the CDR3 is TGTGCCAGCAGTTTCGGGGACGAGAAAATCGGCTACACCTTC.

CDR3 DNA: TGTGCCACCAGTGATTCTGCGGAAACAGATACGCAGTATTTT. This encodes CATSDSAETDTQYF. The V gene is TRBV24-1, the J gene TRBJ2-3; D unresolved. The CDR3 loop spans 14 amino acids. Germline-derived CDR1 and CDR2 are KGHDR and SFDVKD. The V end lost 2 bases, the J end lost 3 bases, and 8 bases lay between the germline ends.

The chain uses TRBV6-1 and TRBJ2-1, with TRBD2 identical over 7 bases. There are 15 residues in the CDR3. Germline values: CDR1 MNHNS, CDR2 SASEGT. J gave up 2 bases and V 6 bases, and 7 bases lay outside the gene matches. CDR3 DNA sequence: TGTGCCAGCAGAAAATACCGGGGGGCCTACAATGAGCAGTTCTTC. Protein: CASRKYRGAYNEQFF.

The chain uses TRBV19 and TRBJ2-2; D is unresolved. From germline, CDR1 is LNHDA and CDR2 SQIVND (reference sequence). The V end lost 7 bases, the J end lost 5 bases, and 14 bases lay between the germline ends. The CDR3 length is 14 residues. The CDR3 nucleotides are TGTGCCAGTACTATTGGCCTTAGTACCGGGGAGCTGTTTTTT. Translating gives CASTIGLSTGELFF.

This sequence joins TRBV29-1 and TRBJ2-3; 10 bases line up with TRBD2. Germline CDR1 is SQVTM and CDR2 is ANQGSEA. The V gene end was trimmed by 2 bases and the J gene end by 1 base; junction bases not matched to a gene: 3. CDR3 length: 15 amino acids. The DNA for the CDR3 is TGCAGCGTTGAATTAGCGGGGGGCCGCACAGATACGCAGTATTTT. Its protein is CSVELAGGRTDTQYF.

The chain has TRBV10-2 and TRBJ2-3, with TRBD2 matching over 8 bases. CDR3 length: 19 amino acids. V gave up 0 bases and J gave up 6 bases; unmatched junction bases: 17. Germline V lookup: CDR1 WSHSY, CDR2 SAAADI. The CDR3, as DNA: TGCGCCAGCAGTGAGTCGTGGGCAGCCCTGACGGGGGGGTTTGATACGCAGTATTTT. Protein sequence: CASSESWAALTGGFDTQYF.

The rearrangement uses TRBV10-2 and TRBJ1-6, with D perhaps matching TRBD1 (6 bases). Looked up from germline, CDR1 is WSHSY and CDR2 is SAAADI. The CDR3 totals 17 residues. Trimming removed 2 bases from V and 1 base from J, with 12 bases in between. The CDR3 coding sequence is TGCGCCAGCAGTGAGAAAGGGCAGGGGTCCTATAATTCACCCCTCCACTTT. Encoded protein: CASSEKGQGSYNSPLHF.

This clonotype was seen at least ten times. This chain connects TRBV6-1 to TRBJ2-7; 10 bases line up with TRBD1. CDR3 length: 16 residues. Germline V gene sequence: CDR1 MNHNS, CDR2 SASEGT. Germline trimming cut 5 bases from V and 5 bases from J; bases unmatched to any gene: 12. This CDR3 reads CASSPLSPGQGHEQYF. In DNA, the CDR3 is TGTGCCAGCAGTCCCCTATCCCCGGGACAGGGGCACGAGCAGTACTTC.

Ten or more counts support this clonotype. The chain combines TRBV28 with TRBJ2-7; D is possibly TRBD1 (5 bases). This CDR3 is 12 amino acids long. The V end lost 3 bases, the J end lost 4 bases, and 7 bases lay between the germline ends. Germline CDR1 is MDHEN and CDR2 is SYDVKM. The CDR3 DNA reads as TGTGCCAGCAGTTTTACAGGATACGAGCAGTACTTC. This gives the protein CASSFTGYEQYF.

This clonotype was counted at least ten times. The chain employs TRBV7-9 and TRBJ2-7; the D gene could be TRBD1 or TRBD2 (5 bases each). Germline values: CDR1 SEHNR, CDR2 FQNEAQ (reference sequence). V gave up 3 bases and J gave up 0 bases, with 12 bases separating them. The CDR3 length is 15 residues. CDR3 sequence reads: CASSFGTDSSYEQYF. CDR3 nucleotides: TGTGCCAGCAGCTTCGGGACGGATAGCTCCTACGAGCAGTACTTC.

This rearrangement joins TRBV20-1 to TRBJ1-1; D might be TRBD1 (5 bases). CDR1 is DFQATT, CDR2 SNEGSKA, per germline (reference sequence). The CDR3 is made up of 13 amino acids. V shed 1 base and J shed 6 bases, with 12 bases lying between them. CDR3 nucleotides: TGCAGTGCTAGAGGGGGGTGGTGGGCTGAAGCTTTCTTT. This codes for CSARGGWWAEAFF.

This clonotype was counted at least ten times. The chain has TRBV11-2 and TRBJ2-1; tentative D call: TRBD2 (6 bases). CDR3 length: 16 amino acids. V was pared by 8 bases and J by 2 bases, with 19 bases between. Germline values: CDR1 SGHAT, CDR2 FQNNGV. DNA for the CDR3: TGTGCCAGCCATTCTGGGCGGGGACCCCCCTACAATGAGCAGTTCTTC. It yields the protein CASHSGRGPPYNEQFF.

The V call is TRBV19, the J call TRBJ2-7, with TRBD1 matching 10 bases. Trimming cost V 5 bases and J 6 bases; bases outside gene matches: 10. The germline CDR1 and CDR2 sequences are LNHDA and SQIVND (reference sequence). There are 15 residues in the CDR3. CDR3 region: CASSGTGDRRSEQYF. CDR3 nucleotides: TGTGCCAGTAGTGGGACAGGGGATCGGAGGTCCGAGCAGTACTTC. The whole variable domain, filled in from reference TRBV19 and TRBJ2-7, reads DGGITQSPKYLFRKEGQNVTLSCEQNLNHDAMYWYRQDPGQGLRLIYYSQIVNDFQKGDIAEGYSVSREKKESFPLTVTSAQKNPTAFYLCASSGTGDRRSEQYFGPGTRLTVT.

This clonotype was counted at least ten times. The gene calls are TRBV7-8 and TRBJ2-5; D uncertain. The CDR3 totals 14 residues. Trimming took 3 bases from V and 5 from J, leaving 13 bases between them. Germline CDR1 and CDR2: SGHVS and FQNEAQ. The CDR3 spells CASSLGSGAETQYF. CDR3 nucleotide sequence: TGTGCCAGCAGCTTGGGCTCGGGCGCGGAGACCCAGTACTTC.

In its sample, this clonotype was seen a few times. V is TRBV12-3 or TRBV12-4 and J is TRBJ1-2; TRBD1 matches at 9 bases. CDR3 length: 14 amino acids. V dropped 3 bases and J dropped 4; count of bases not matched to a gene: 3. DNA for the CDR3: TGTGCCAGCAGTTTTGACAGGGGGTTCTATGGCTACACCTTC. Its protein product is CASSFDRGFYGYTF.